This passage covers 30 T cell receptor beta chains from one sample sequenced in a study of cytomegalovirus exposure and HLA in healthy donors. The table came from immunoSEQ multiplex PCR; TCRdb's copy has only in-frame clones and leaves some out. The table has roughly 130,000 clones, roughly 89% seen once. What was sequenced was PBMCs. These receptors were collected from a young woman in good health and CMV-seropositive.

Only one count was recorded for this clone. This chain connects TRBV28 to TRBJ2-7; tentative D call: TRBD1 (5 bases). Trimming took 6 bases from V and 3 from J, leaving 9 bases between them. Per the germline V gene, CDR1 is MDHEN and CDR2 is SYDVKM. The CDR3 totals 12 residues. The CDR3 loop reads CASRGRGYEQYF. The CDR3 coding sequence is TGTGCCAGCAGGGGGCGCGGCTACGAGCAGTACTTC.

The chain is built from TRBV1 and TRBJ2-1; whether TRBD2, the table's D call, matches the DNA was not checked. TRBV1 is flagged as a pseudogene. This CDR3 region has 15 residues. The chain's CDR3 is CTSSQARGGRNEQFF. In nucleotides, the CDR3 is TGCACCAGCAGCCAAGCGCGGGGGGGCAGGAATGAGCAGTTCTTC.

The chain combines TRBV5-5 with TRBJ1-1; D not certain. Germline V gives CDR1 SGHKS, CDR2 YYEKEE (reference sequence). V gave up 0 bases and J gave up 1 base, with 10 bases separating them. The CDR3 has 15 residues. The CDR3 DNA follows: TGTGCCAGCAGCTTGGCCTCTAGCCCGAACACTGAAGCTTTCTTT. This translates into CASSLASSPNTEAFF. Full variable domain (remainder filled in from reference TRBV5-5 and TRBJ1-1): DAGVTQSPTHLIKTRGQQVTLRCSPISGHKSVSWYQQVLGQGPQFIFQYYEKEERGRGNFPDRFSARQFPNYSSELNVNALLLGDSALYLCASSLASSPNTEAFFGQGTRLTVV.

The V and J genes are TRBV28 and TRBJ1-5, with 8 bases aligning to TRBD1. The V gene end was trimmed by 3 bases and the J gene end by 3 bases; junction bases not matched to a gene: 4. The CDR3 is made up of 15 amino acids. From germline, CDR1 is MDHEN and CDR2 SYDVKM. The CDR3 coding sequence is TGTGCCAGCAGTTTTGTGGACAGGGTCAATCAGCCCCAGCATTTT. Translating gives CASSFVDRVNQPQHF. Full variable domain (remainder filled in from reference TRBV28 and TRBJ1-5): DVKVTQSSRYLVKRTGEKVFLECVQDMDHENMFWYRQDPGLGLRLIYFSYDVKMKEKGDIPEGYSVSREKKERFSLILESASTNQTSMYLCASSFVDRVNQPQHFGDGTRLSIL.

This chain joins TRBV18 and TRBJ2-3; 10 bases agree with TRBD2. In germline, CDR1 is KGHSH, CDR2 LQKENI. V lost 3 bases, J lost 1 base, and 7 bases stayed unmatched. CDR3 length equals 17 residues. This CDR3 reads CASSPLNLAGGTDTQYF. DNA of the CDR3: TGTGCCAGCTCACCGCTTAACCTAGCGGGGGGCACAGATACGCAGTATTTT.

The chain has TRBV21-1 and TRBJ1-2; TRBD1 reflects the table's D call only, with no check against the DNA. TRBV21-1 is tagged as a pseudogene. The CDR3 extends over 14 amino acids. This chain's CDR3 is CASSKDSMISGYTF. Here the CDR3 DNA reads TGTGCCAGCAGCAAGGACAGTATGATTTCTGGCTACACCTTC.

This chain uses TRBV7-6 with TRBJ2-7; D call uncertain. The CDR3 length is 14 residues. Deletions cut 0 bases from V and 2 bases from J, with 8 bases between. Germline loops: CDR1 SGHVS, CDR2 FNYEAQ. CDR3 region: CASSLASFAYEQYF. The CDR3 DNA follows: TGTGCCAGCAGCTTAGCTAGCTTCGCCTACGAGCAGTACTTC.

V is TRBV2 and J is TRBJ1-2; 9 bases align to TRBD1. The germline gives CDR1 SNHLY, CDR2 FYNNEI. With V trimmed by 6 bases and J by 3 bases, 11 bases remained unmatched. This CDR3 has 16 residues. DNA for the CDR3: TGTGCCAGCAGGTTGGGACAGGGAGGTATCGACTATGGCTACACCTTC. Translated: CASRLGQGGIDYGYTF. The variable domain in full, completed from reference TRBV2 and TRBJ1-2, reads EPEVTQTPSHQVTQMGQEVILRCVPISNHLYFYWYRQILGQKVEFLVSFYNNEISEKSEIFDDQFSVERPDGSNFTLKIRSTKLEDSAMYFCASRLGQGGIDYGYTFGSGTRLTVV.

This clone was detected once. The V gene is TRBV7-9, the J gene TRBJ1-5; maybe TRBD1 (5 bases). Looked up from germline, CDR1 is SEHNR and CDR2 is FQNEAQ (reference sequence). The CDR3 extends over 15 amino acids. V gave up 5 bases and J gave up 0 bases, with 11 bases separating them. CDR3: CASSDSSHSNQPQHF. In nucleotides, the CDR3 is TGTGCCAGCAGCGACAGCTCTCATAGCAATCAGCCCCAGCATTTT.

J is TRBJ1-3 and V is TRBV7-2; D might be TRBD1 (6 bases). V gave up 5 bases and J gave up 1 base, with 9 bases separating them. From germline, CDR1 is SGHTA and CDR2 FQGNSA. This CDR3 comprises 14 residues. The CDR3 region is CASSPGHSGNTIYF. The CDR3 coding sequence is TGTGCCAGCAGCCCGGGACATTCTGGAAACACCATATATTTT.

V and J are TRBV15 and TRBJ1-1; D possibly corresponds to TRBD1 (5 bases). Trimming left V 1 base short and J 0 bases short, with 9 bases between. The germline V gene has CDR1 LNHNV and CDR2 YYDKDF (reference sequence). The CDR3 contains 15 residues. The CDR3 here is CATSRGDSLNTEAFF. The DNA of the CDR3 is TGTGCCACCAGCAGAGGAGACAGCCTGAACACTGAAGCTTTCTTT.

CDR3 residues: CASNHRGHDTGELFF. CDR3 DNA sequence: TGTGCCAGCAACCACAGGGGGCATGACACCGGGGAGCTGTTTTTT. This chain links TRBV2 with TRBJ2-2; 9 bases align to TRBD1. The germline CDR1 and CDR2 sequences are SNHLY and FYNNEI. The CDR3 runs 15 residues. V lost 7 bases and J lost 3; bases outside the gene matches: 6. Variable domain in full (rest from reference TRBV2 and TRBJ2-2): EPEVTQTPSHQVTQMGQEVILRCVPISNHLYFYWYRQILGQKVEFLVSFYNNEISEKSEIFDDQFSVERPDGSNFTLKIRSTKLEDSAMYFCASNHRGHDTGELFFGEGSRLTVL.

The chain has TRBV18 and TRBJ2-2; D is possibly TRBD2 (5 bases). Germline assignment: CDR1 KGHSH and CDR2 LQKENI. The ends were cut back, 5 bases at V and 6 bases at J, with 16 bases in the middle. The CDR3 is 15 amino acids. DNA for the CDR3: TGTGCCAGCTCAGGCCGGGGTAACCCAGCCGGGGAGCTGTTTTTT. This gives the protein CASSGRGNPAGELFF.

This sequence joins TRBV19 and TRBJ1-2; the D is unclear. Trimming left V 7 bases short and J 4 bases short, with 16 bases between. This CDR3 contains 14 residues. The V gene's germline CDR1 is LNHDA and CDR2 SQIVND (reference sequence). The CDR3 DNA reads TGTGCCAGTACCCCAACACCCGTCAGCTATGGCTACACCTTC. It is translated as CASTPTPVSYGYTF. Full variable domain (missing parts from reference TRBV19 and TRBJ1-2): DGGITQSPKYLFRKEGQNVTLSCEQNLNHDAMYWYRQDPGQGLRLIYYSQIVNDFQKGDIAEGYSVSREKKESFPLTVTSAQKNPTAFYLCASTPTPVSYGYTFGSGTRLTVV.

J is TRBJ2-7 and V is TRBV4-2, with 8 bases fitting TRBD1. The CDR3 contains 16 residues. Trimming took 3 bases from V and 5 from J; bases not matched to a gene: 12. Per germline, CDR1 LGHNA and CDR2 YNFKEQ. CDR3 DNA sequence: TGTGCCAGCAGCCAGGGTAGGACAGGGTTATTCGACGAGCAGTACTTC. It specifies CASSQGRTGLFDEQYF.

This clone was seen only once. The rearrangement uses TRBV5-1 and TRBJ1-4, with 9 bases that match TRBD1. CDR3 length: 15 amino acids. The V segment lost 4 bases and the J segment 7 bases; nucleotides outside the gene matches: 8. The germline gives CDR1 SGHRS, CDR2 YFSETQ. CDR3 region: CASSEDRGGGEKLFF. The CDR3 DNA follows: TGCGCCAGCAGCGAGGACAGGGGCGGGGGTGAAAAACTGTTTTTT.

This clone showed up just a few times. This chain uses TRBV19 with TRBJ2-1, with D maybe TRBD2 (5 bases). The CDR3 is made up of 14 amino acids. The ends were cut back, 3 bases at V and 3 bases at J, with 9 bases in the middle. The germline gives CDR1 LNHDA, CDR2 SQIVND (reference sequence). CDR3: CASSMSGSYNEQFF. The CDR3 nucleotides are TGTGCCAGTAGTATGTCGGGGAGCTACAATGAGCAGTTCTTC.

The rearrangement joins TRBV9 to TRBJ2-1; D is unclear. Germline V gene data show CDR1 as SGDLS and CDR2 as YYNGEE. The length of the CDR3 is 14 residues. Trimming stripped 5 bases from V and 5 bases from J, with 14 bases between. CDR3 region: CASRVGWANNEQFF. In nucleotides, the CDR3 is TGTGCCAGCAGGGTTGGGTGGGCCAACAATGAGCAGTTCTTC.

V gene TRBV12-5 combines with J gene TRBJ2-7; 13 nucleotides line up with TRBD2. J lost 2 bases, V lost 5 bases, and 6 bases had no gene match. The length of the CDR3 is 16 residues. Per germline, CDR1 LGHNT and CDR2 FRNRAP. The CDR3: CASGQTSGGLAYEQYF. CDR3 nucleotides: TGTGCTAGTGGTCAGACTAGCGGGGGGTTAGCCTACGAGCAGTACTTC.

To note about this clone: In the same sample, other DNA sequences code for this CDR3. CDR3 residues: CASSLSRQGAGEKLFF. CDR3 DNA: TGTGCCAGCAGTTTATCCCGGCAGGGGGCGGGTGAAAAACTGTTTTTT. The chain employs TRBV27 and TRBJ1-4, with 8 bases matching TRBD1. The trim removed 0 bases at V and 7 bases at J, leaving 7 bases unmatched. There are 16 residues in the CDR3. Germline CDR1 and CDR2: MNHEY and SMNVEV (reference sequence).

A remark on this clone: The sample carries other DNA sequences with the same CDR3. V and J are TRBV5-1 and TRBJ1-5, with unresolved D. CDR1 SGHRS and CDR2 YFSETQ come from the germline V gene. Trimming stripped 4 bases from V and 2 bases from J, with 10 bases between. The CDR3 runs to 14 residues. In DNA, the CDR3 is TGCGCCAGCAGCCTAGACGGGGGCAATCAGCCCCAGCATTTT. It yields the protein CASSLDGGNQPQHF.

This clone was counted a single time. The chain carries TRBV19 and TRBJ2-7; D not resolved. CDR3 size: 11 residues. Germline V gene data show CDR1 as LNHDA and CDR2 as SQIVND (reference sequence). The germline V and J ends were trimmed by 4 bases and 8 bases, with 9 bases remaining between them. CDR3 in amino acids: CASSSQRQQYF. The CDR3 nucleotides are TGTGCCAGTAGTAGTCAGCGCCAGCAGTACTTC.

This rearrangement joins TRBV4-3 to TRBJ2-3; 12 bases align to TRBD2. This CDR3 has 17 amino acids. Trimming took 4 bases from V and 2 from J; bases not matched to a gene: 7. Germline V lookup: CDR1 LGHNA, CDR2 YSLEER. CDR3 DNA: TGCGCCAGCAGCCCCGGACTAGCGGGGACTTACACAGATACGCAGTATTTT. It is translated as CASSPGLAGTYTDTQYF.

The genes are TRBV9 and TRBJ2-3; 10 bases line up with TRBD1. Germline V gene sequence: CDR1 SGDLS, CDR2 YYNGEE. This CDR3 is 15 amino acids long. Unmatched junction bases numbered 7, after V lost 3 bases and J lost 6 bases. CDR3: CASSAGTGVSDTQYF. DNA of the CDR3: TGTGCCAGCAGCGCCGGGACAGGGGTGTCGGATACGCAGTATTTT.

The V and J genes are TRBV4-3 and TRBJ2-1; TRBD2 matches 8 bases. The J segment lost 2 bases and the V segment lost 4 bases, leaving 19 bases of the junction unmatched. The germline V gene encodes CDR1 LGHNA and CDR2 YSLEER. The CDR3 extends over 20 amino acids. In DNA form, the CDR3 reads TGCGCCAGCAGCCCCCAGAGTCCCGGGGGGGCGATTCGTACCTACAATGAGCAGTTCTTC. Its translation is CASSPQSPGGAIRTYNEQFF.

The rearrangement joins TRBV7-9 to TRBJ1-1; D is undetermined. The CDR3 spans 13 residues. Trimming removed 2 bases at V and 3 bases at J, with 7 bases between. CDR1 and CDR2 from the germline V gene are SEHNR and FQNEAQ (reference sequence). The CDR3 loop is CASSLSVDTEAFF. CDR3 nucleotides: TGTGCCAGCAGCTTATCAGTTGACACTGAAGCTTTCTTT.

In nucleotides, the CDR3 is TGTGCCAGCAGCGATACAGGGTCGATCGGGGAGCTGTTTTTT. It is translated as CASSDTGSIGELFF. The chain is built from TRBV28 and TRBJ2-2; perhaps TRBD1 as D (6 bases). Germline values: CDR1 MDHEN, CDR2 SYDVKM. Trimming cost V 6 bases and J 7 bases, with 15 bases left between them. The length of the CDR3 is 14 residues.

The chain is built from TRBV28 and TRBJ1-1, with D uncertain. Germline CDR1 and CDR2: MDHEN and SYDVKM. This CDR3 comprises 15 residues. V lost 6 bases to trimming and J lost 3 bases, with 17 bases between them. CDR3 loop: CASSPGEGVDTEAFF. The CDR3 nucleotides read TGTGCCAGCAGCCCCGGGGAAGGTGTGGACACTGAAGCTTTCTTT.

The chain's CDR3 is CASSPGRPPNEKLFF. The CDR3 nucleotides are TGTGCCAGCTCACCAGGCAGGCCACCTAATGAAAAACTGTTTTTT. This sequence joins TRBV18 and TRBJ1-4; D is undetermined. The CDR3 totals 15 residues. V lost 2 bases and J 3 bases, leaving 10 bases between the germline ends. Looked up from germline, CDR1 is KGHSH and CDR2 is LQKENI. The full variable domain, completed using reference TRBV18 and TRBJ1-4, is NAGVMQNPRHLVRRRGQEARLRCSPMKGHSHVYWYRQLPEEGLKFMVYLQKENIIDESGMPKERFSAEFPKEGPSILRIQQVVRGDSAAYFCASSPGRPPNEKLFFGSGTQLSVL.

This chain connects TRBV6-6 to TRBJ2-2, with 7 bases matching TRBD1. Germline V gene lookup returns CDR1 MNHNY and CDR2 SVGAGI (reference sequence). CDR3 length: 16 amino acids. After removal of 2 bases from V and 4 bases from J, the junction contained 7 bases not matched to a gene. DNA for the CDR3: TGTGCCAGCAGTTACCCGACAGGGTTGGGCACCGGGGAGCTGTTTTTT. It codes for CASSYPTGLGTGELFF.